The sequence of this T cell receptor (beta chain) was determined in a study of Graves' ophthalmopathy and Graves' hyperthyroidism. Study conclusions and caveats: Cross-validated, the 13-signature model showed 87.88%/81.08% sensitivity/specificity, and 80%/75% in the test set.

The term stable hyperthyroidism indicated an absence of ophthalmopathy within 18 months of follow-up. This clonotype occurred many times. No antigen is known for it. The study amplified TCR beta CDR3 regions using RNA transcripts. HTBI primers were employed in first-round RT-PCR, then a second-round multiplex PCR followed. TCRdb used MiXCR to reprocess the multiplex PCR reads, holding one entry per CDR3 protein. This sample has about 390,000 distinct CDR3 sequences, with 15% found just once. The CDR3 consists of 16 residues. CDR1 and CDR2 from the germline V gene are SGHTA and FQGNSA. V lost 3 bases to trimming and J lost 4 bases; unmatched junction nucleotides: 6.

This receptor was obtained from a young woman with stable Graves' hyperthyroidism. This rearrangement joins TRBV7-2 to TRBJ1-6; 7 nucleotides line up with TRBD1. Material: peripheral blood. The CDR3 DNA is TGTGCCAGCAGCTTGACCTCGGGACAGTATAATTCACCCCTCCACTTT. This gives the protein CASSLTSGQYNSPLHF.